This TCR beta chain appears in the sequencing data of a study of human T cells and chemical hapten exposure. Regarding the study as a whole: Counts of TCRs above 1 in 1000 frequency stayed unchanged with DPC sensitization. Expanded TCRs produced significantly more large CDR3 similarity clusters than controls did.

This clonotype has more than one count but fewer than ten. Its antigen is unknown. Regarding time point: pre-sensitization, week 0. Indicated treatment: therapeutic diphenylcyclopropenone sensitization with weekly scalp DPC. The study drew its donors from alopecia patients who were 18 to 70 years old and suitable for DPC. TCRdb independently ran MiXCR on the RACE reads; one entry per CDR3 protein. This table holds over 85,000 distinct CDR3 sequences, roughly 10% found once. This CDR3 has 19 residues. J was trimmed by 4 bases and V by 0 bases; bases with no gene match: 10. The germline V gene has CDR1 MGHRA and CDR2 YSYEKL.

This sequence was found in an older woman with alopecia areata. Some clones in this sample may be carry-over from other donors' samples. Sequences were derived from whole blood, sampled in connection with sensitization to the hapten diphenylcyclopropenone (DPC). V gene TRBV4-1 combines with J gene TRBJ2-1, with TRBD2 matching 12 bases. CDR3 sequence (DNA): TGCGCCAGCAGCCAAGACCCACTAGCGGGGGGCCCCCATTACAATGAGCAGTTCTTC. It specifies CASSQDPLAGGPHYNEQFF.